The 19 T cell receptor beta chains presented below share a single source sample, sequenced in a study of beta chain features in type 1 diabetes. What these receptors recognize is not known. Study-wide results and limits: Shortening that was moderate but significant affected the TCRB CDR3s of Type 1 diabetes patients in all four CD4+ subsets.

Expressed TCRB transcripts were sequenced because the isolated RNA had all been reverse transcribed beforehand. Using immunoSEQ multiplex PCR, the repertoire was profiled, and TCRdb retains in-frame clones only, with some absent. The repertoire holds approximately 170,000 clones, with around 8% as singletons. Source material: central memory CD4+ T cells from blood. The receptor source for this set is a woman aged 35 to 49 with type 1 diabetes.

The chain is built from TRBV4-1 and TRBJ1-1; a possible D gene is TRBD1 (5 bases). Germline CDR1 MGHRA, CDR2 YSYEKL. V was shortened by 5 bases and J by 5 bases, with 12 bases between the two germline ends. The CDR3 loop spans 13 amino acids. This CDR3 reads CASSSTGDTEAFF. DNA for the CDR3: TGCGCCAGCAGCAGCACAGGAGATACTGAAGCTTTCTTT.

CDR3 protein: CSVEEASNQPQHF. DNA of the CDR3: TGCAGCGTTGAAGAAGCTAGCAATCAGCCCCAGCATTTT. The chain has TRBV29-1 and TRBJ1-5, with D uncertain. This CDR3 has 13 amino acids. V dropped 0 bases and J dropped 0 bases, with 3 bases sitting between them. The germline CDR1 and CDR2 sequences are SQVTM and ANQGSEA.

This clone was seen a few times. The J gene is TRBJ1-4, the V gene TRBV7-9; D unresolved. The CDR3 has 15 residues. Germline V gives CDR1 SEHNR, CDR2 FQNEAQ (reference sequence). V was pared by 0 bases and J by 7 bases, with 12 bases between. The chain's CDR3 is CASSLAAGEGEKLFF. CDR3 nucleotides: TGTGCCAGCAGCTTAGCAGCCGGGGAAGGTGAAAAACTGTTTTTT. The whole variable domain, filled in from reference TRBV7-9 and TRBJ1-4, reads DTGVSQNPRHKITKRGQNVTFRCDPISEHNRLYWYRQTLGQGPEFLTYFQNEAQLEKSRLLSDRFSAERPKGSFSTLEIQRTEQGDSAMYLCASSLAAGEGEKLFFGSGTQLSVL.

The chain combines TRBV2 with TRBJ2-7, with 9 positions matching TRBD1. Germline CDR1 is SNHLY and CDR2 is FYNNEI. After removal of 7 bases from V and 2 bases from J, the junction contained 9 bases not matched to a gene. The CDR3 runs to 15 residues. CDR3 DNA sequence: TGTGCCAGCACGACCGGACAGGGGTGGACCTACGAGCAGTACTTC. Protein product: CASTTGQGWTYEQYF.

There are a few counts of this clone. This chain links TRBV19 with TRBJ1-5; TRBD1 is a possible D gene (6 bases). The germline V and J ends were trimmed by 4 bases and 4 bases, with 11 bases remaining between them. Germline values: CDR1 LNHDA, CDR2 SQIVND (reference sequence). This CDR3 spans 14 amino acids. DNA of the CDR3: TGTGCCAGTAGTAAAGACAGGCTGAATCAGCCCCAGCATTTT. It codes for CASSKDRLNQPQHF.

V usage is TRBV19 and J usage is TRBJ2-5, with 8 bases matching TRBD2. The germline V gene encodes CDR1 LNHDA and CDR2 SQIVND (reference sequence). This CDR3 is built from 14 residues. J gave up 4 bases and V 5 bases, and 6 bases lay outside the gene matches. Written as DNA, the CDR3 is TGTGCCAGTAGTTTCACTAGCGGAGGAGAGACCCAGTACTTC. As protein: CASSFTSGGETQYF.

This clone was seen a handful of times. The V and J genes are TRBV28 and TRBJ2-7; TRBD2 is a possible D gene (6 bases). The CDR3 extends over 13 amino acids. Trimming stripped 8 bases from V and 0 bases from J, with 11 bases between. Per germline, CDR1 MDHEN and CDR2 SYDVKM. The CDR3 sequence is CASGSSASYEQYF. CDR3 nucleotide sequence: TGTGCCAGCGGGTCTAGCGCCTCCTACGAGCAGTACTTC.

This clone came up many times. This chain uses TRBV13 with TRBJ2-2, with D hard to call. CDR1 and CDR2 (germline): PRHDT, FYEKMQ (reference sequence). The V end was cut by 0 bases, the J end by 0 bases, with 8 bases between. The CDR3 totals 16 residues. CDR3 nucleotides: TGTGCCAGCAGCTTAGGGGAGAGATCGAACACCGGGGAGCTGTTTTTT. Amino acids: CASSLGERSNTGELFF. Full variable domain (remainder filled in from reference TRBV13 and TRBJ2-2): AAGVIQSPRHLIKEKRETATLKCYPIPRHDTVYWYQQGPGQDPQFLISFYEKMQSDKGSIPDRFSAQQFSDYHSELNMSSLELGDSALYFCASSLGERSNTGELFFGEGSRLTVL.

This clone has more than one count but fewer than ten. The chain is built from TRBV7-9 and TRBJ1-4, with D possibly matching TRBD1 (6 bases). CDR1 is SEHNR and CDR2 is FQNEAQ in the germline V gene (reference sequence). V was shortened by 4 bases and J by 3 bases, with 12 bases between the two germline ends. CDR3 length equals 15 residues. Written as DNA, the CDR3 is TGTGCCAGCAGCTCCCAGACAGGTCCTAATGAAAAACTGTTTTTT. Protein: CASSSQTGPNEKLFF.

The chain is built from TRBV7-2 and TRBJ2-5, with D unclear. The CDR3 loop spans 13 amino acids. The germline gives CDR1 SGHTA, CDR2 FQGNSA. Trimming pared 5 bases from V and 1 base from J, leaving 8 bases between. The CDR3 region is CASSPGAQETQYF. The CDR3 DNA follows: TGTGCCAGCAGCCCAGGTGCCCAAGAGACCCAGTACTTC.

This clone occurred a few times. The chain links TRBV5-1 to TRBJ1-3, with D maybe TRBD1 (6 bases). V lost 4 bases and J 0 bases, leaving 8 bases between the germline ends. Germline V gene data show CDR1 as SGHRS and CDR2 as YFSETQ. CDR3 length: 14 residues. The CDR3 nucleotides are TGCGCCAGCAGCATGGACAGCTCTGGAAACACCATATATTTT. As protein: CASSMDSSGNTIYF.

The CDR3 nucleotides read TGTGCCAGCTCATCGCAGGGGTATGAGCAGTTCTTC. Its translation: CASSSQGYEQFF. The chain has TRBV18 and TRBJ2-1; the D gene is possibly TRBD1 (6 bases). Trimming left V 5 bases short and J 8 bases short, with 10 bases between. The CDR3 loop spans 12 amino acids. The germline gives CDR1 KGHSH, CDR2 LQKENI.

This clone showed up just a few times. The gene calls are TRBV5-6 and TRBJ1-5; TRBD1 matches 7 bases. The CDR3 loop spans 15 amino acids. J lost 5 bases, V lost 0 bases, and 5 bases had no gene match. CDR1 and CDR2 from the germline V gene are SGHDT and YYEEEE. The CDR3 DNA is TGTGCCAGCAGCTTGGGACAGGGAAACCATCAGCCCCAGCATTTT. This codes for CASSLGQGNHQPQHF. Combining the CDR3 with reference TRBV5-6 and TRBJ1-5 gives the whole variable domain DAGVTQSPTHLIKTRGQQVTLRCSPKSGHDTVSWYQQALGQGPQFIFQYYEEEERQRGNFPDRFSGHQFPNYSSELNVNALLLGDSALYLCASSLGQGNHQPQHFGDGTRLSIL.

This clone was detected a few times. This chain links TRBV5-1 with TRBJ2-5; TRBD2 matches 7 bases. CDR1 and CDR2 from the germline V gene are SGHRS and YFSETQ. The CDR3 sequence is 15 residues long. Unmatched junction bases numbered 7, after V lost 2 bases and J lost 3 bases. The CDR3 region is CASSFWTREEETQYF. The CDR3 DNA is TGCGCCAGCAGCTTCTGGACTAGAGAAGAAGAGACCCAGTACTTC.

This clone was seen more than once but under ten times. The chain joins TRBV6-5 to TRBJ2-4; 8 bases match TRBD2. This CDR3 is 16 amino acids long. The V gene's germline CDR1 is MNHEY and CDR2 SVGAGI. Trimming at V came to 0 bases and at J to 6 bases, leaving 7 bases not matched to a gene. The CDR3 nucleotides are TGTGCCAGCAGTTACTCGACCGGGACTAGAGGAAACATTCAGTACTTC. Translation gives CASSYSTGTRGNIQYF.

This chain links TRBV7-3 with TRBJ2-7, with 10 bases identical to TRBD1. CDR3 length: 14 amino acids. The J segment lost 5 bases and the V segment lost 6 bases, leaving 7 bases of the junction unmatched. Germline CDR1 is SGHTA and CDR2 is FQGTGA. This CDR3 reads CASSPDRGWDEQYF. The CDR3, as DNA: TGTGCCAGCAGTCCGGACAGGGGGTGGGACGAGCAGTACTTC.

The rearrangement uses TRBV4-1 and TRBJ1-1, with 8 bases lining up with TRBD1. The CDR3 is 17 amino acids. Germline V gene data show CDR1 as MGHRA and CDR2 as YSYEKL. Losses at the gene ends were 3 bases for V and 2 bases for J; bases not matched to a gene: 11. The CDR3 spells CASSQAPDRAINTEAFF. The CDR3 nucleotides read TGCGCCAGCAGCCAGGCCCCGGACAGGGCGATAAACACTGAAGCTTTCTTT.

The chain is built from TRBV7-2 and TRBJ2-1, with D possibly matching TRBD1 (6 bases). Trimming removed 5 bases at V and 5 bases at J, with 10 bases between. CDR1 and CDR2 (germline): SGHTA, FQGNSA. CDR3 size: 13 residues. CDR3: CASSVGQHNEQFF. Here the CDR3 DNA reads TGTGCCAGCAGCGTAGGACAGCACAATGAGCAGTTCTTC. Using reference TRBV7-2 and TRBJ2-1 for the parts outside the CDR3, the full variable domain is GAGVSQSPSNKVTEKGKDVELRCDPISGHTALYWYRQSLGQGLEFLIYFQGNSAPDKSGLPSDRFSAERTGGSVSTLTIQRTQQEDSAVYLCASSVGQHNEQFFGPGTRLTVL.

This clone was observed a few times. This chain connects TRBV4-2 to TRBJ2-7; D call uncertain. Germline CDR1 and CDR2: LGHNA and YNFKEQ. CDR3 length: 14 residues. Trimming removed 1 base from V and 3 bases from J, with 10 bases in between. CDR3 amino acids: CASSQGGMIYEQYF. In nucleotides, the CDR3 is TGTGCCAGCAGCCAAGGAGGTATGATCTACGAGCAGTACTTC.